The TCR beta chain under discussion was sequenced for a study of cytomegalovirus exposure and HLA in healthy donors. Across the whole study: According to later analysis, the same platform produced the roughly 110 validation and 600 to 800 first-cohort repertoires. Overall study findings and caveats: Accounts indicate the classifier identified cytomegalovirus status with strong specificity and sensitivity.

Trimming pared 6 bases from V and 0 bases from J, leaving 12 bases between. The length of the CDR3 is 14 residues. Germline-derived CDR1 and CDR2 are MDHEN and SYDVKM. The donors were in the approximately 110-subject validation cohort; that cohort was separate from the approximately 700-subject first cohort. As concerns this clone: The target antigen is unknown.

Profiling relied on immunoSEQ multiplex PCR, and the TCRdb table lists in-frame clones only, not all of them. Of approximately 60,000 clones listed, more than 85% were seen once; the top ten hold less than 6%. Sequencing input: PBMCs. The clonotype originates from a woman aged 18-29 years in good health and CMV-seronegative. V and J are TRBV28 and TRBJ2-7; tentatively, D is TRBD2 (6 bases). CDR3 sequence reads: CASRRQGGSYEQYV. The CDR3 bases are TGTGCCAGCAGGCGGCAGGGAGGCTCCTACGAGCAGTACGTC.